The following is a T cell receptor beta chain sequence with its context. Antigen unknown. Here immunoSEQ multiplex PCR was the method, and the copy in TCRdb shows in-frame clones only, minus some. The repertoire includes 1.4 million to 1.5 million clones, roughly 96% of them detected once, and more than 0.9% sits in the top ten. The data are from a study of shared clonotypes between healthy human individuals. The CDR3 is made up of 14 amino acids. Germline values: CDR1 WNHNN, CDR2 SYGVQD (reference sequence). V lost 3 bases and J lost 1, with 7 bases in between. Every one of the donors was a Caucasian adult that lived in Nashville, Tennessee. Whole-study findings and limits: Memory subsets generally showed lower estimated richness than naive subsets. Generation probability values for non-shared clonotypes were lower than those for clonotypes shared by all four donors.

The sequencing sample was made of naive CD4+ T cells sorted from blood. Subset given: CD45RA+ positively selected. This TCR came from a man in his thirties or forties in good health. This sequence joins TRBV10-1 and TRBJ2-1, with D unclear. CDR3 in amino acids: CASSDQISYNEQFF. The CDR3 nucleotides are TGCGCCAGCAGTGATCAGATTTCCTACAATGAGCAGTTCTTC.